This T cell receptor (beta chain) was recovered during a study of cytomegalovirus exposure and HLA in healthy donors. Germline V gene lookup returns CDR1 MNHEY and CDR2 SMNVEV (reference sequence). The CDR3 runs 16 residues. V lost 6 bases to trimming and J lost 1 base, with 18 bases between them. Data came from immunoSEQ multiplex PCR; TCRdb stores just in-frame clones and leaves some out. Among about 330,000 clones listed, approximately 90% were seen once. This TCR was sampled from a woman between 18 and 29 years old in good health and CMV-seronegative. Sequenced sample: PBMCs. This chain uses TRBV27 with TRBJ1-1, with D perhaps matching TRBD1 (5 bases). The CDR3 sequence is CASSPWAGPSNTEAFF. CDR3 DNA sequence: TGTGCCAGCAGCCCCTGGGCAGGGCCTTCGAACACTGAAGCTTTCTTT.